This T cell receptor (beta chain) was recorded in a study of blood T cell repertoires in COVID-19. J gave up 4 bases and V 2 bases, and 11 bases lay outside the gene matches. This CDR3 contains 17 residues. Germline assignment: CDR1 SGHAT and CDR2 FQNNGV. The table came from immunoSEQ multiplex PCR; TCRdb's copy has only in-frame clones and leaves some out. The sample records more than 350,000 clones, about 90% being singletons. The sample was peripheral blood. The sequence was obtained from a woman in her twenties or thirties with COVID-19, enrolled during active disease. The chain recombines TRBV11-2 with TRBJ2-3; 8 bases match TRBD2. The CDR3 loop reads CASSLWASGRLPDTQYF. In nucleotides, the CDR3 is TGTGCCAGCAGCTTATGGGCCAGCGGGAGATTGCCAGATACGCAGTATTTT.